This TCR beta chain was profiled in a study of OX40 agonist ivuxolimab in advanced cancers. Describing the broader study: Ivuxolimab was an agonistic, fully human IgG2 monoclonal antibody directed against OX40 (CD134), a costimulatory receptor. The purpose of peripheral TCRbeta sequencing was to test whether ivuxolimab changed TCR sequence diversity and led to clonal T-cell expansion. The paper reports the monotherapy dose-escalation portion (N of about 54 patients) of the phase I ivuxolimab trial. The dose-escalation cohort was about 83% male with a mean age of roughly 60 years, ranging from 23 to 79. Patients were allowed to have had prior anti-PD-1, anti-PD-L1 or anti-CTLA-4 therapy, and approximately 40% of the dose-escalation patients had previously received checkpoint inhibitors. Intravenous ivuxolimab was administered to patients every 2 weeks at six dose levels: 0.01, 0.1, 0.3, 1.5, 3 and 10 mg/kg. Three dose-escalation patients achieved partial responses, one with hepatocellular carcinoma and two with cutaneous melanoma. Of the roughly 51 patients in dose escalation, 19 had hepatocellular carcinoma, approximately 15 had melanoma, 9 had renal cell carcinoma and 9 had head and neck cancer. Results and caveats for the whole study, not just this receptor: In the 0.1-3.0 mg/kg groups, partial responders were among the patients with the lowest normalized peripheral clonal expansion, particularly in CD8+ T cells. Low levels of normalized T-cell clonal expansion were also seen in some patients who did not respond. On average, CD8+ T cells showed more expanded clones than CD4+ T cells after ivuxolimab. At doses of 0.1 to 3.0 mg/kg, clonal expansion of both CD4+ and CD8+ T cells in blood was seen between baseline and week 6. The antigen specificity of the peripheral T cells that underwent clonal expansion was not determined.

To note about this clone: Its antigen remains unidentified. No much larger clone is present one base from it, and per-base qualities are unavailable.

Counted from cysteine to phenylalanine, this CDR3 has 14 amino acids. Only the CDR3 DNA is retained, 42 bases long and in frame from the first base. CDR1 and CDR2 (MNHEY, SVGAGI) derive from the germline V gene. Trimming takes 5 bases off V and 3 bases off J; junction bases not matched to a gene: 6. Genomic DNA was extracted from sorted cells for sequencing of the TCRbeta CDR3 region. The immunoSEQ Assay was used to sequence the TCRbeta CDR3 regions. Not all clones reach the TCRdb copy of this immuneACCESS table, which keeps in-frame sequences only. Checked studies attribute under half of the gap to unresolved V genes and leave the rest unexplained. Present in this sample are 65,000 to 75,000 clones, about 85% of which were seen just once. Together, the top ten hold roughly 0.9% of the sample. The trial excluded patients who had a history of autoimmune disease or who were on systemic immunosuppression. In every dose cohort, peripheral blood was drawn for TCR sequencing at baseline, cycle 4 day 1, and cycle 7 day 1. The samples were taken from a phase I, first-in-human, multicenter, open-label dose-escalation trial of ivuxolimab. Adults with locally advanced or metastatic melanoma, renal cell, hepatocellular, or head and neck squamous cell carcinoma were enrolled in the trial. CD4+ and CD8+ T cells were sorted separately from peripheral blood before TCR sequencing.

The rearrangement combines TRBV6-5 with TRBJ2-7; TRBD2 lines up with 8 middle nucleotides. This sequence originates from an adult with an advanced solid tumor such as melanoma, head and neck, liver or kidney cancer. This material consisted of CD4+ or CD8+ T cells sorted from blood, taken in a trial of the OX40 agonist ivuxolimab. The CDR3 region has the sequence CASSNAGTSYEQYF. The sequenced DNA is TGTGCCAGCAGTAACGCCGGGACTAGCTACGAGCAGTACTTC.